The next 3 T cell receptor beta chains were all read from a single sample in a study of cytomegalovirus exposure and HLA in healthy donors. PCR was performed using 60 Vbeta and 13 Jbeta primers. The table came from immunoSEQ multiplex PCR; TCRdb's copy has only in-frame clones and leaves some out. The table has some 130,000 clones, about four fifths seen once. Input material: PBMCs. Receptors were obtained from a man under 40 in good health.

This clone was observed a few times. The CDR3, as DNA: TGTGCCACCGTTAGTGGGGCCAACGTCCTGACTTTC. Translation gives CATVSGANVLTF. The chain is built from TRBV27 and TRBJ2-6; D remains ambiguous. CDR1 and CDR2 (germline): MNHEY, SMNVEV (reference sequence). The CDR3 is made up of 12 amino acids. V lost 10 bases and J 3 bases, leaving 7 bases between the germline ends.

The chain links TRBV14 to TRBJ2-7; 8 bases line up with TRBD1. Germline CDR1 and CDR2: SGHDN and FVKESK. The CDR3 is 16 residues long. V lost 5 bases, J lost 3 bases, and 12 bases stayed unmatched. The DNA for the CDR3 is TGTGCCAGCAGCTCCACTGTGGGGGACAGGCTCTACGAGCAGTACTTC. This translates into CASSSTVGDRLYEQYF.

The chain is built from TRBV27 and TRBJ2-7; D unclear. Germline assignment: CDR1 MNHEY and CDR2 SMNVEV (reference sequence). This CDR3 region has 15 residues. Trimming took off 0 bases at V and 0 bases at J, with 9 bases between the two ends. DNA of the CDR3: TGTGCCAGCAGTTTATCCCACAGAGACTCCTACGAGCAGTACTTC. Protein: CASSLSHRDSYEQYF.